Reported below is one T cell receptor (beta chain). The data derive from a study of sequential checkpoint blockade in melanoma. Study-level background: Maintenance nivolumab came after either treatment sequence.

The CDR3 is made up of 16 amino acids. Germline values: CDR1 MNHEY, CDR2 SMNVEV (reference sequence). With 6 bases clipped from V and 4 bases from J, the junction kept 9 bases outside the gene matches. Sequencing used immunoSEQ multiplex PCR; TCRdb keeps in-frame clones, though not all of them. The sample has under 20,000 clones; 70% to 80% are singletons. As to treatment: randomized to nivolumab then ipilimumab (arm A) or the reverse (arm B). None of the patients previously received DNA-damaging chemotherapy. The sequencing here drew on CD8+ T cells sorted from blood (inferred from file names), taken from a patient given nivolumab and ipilimumab in sequence. This chain links TRBV27 with TRBJ2-6; 7 positions match TRBD1. The sequence came from a human donor with melanoma. The CDR3 DNA sequence: TGTGCCAGCAGCCCTGACAGGGCTTCAGGGGCCAACGTCCTGACTTTC. This codes for CASSPDRASGANVLTF.